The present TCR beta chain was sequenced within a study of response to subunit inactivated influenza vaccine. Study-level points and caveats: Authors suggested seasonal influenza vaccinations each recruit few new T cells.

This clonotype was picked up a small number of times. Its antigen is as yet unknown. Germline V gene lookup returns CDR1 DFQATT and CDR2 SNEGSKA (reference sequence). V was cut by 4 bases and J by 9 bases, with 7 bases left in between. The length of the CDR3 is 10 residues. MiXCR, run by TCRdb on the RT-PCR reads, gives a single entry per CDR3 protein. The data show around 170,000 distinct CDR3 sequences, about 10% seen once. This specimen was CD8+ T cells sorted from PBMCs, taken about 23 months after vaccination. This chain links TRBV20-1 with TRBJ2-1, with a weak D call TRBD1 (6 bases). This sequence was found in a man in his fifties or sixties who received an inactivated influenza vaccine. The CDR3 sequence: CSAIGGEQFF. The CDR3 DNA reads TGCAGTGCTATAGGGGGTGAGCAGTTCTTC.